Shown below are 27 T cell receptor beta chains from a single sample sequenced in a study of T-cell reconstitution after alpha-beta-depleted transplantation in children. The TCRbeta library incorporated unique molecular identifiers. MiXCR was run by TCRdb on the PCR reads, yielding one entry per CDR3 protein. Found here are under 400,000 distinct CDR3 sequences, around 25% of them singletons; the top ten hold 11%. Sample: PBMCs, mostly from graft donor cells, taken 180 days after TCRalphabeta/CD19-depleted stem cell transplant. These receptors came from a male patient younger than 18 who had a stem cell transplant for acute lymphoblastic leukemia, so the T cells may come from the graft donor.

The chain is built from TRBV6-1 and TRBJ2-4; TRBD1 agrees at 11 bases. V dropped 9 bases and J dropped 1; count of bases not matched to a gene: 14. The CDR3 has 18 residues. Germline V lookup: CDR1 MNHNS, CDR2 SASEGT. As DNA, the CDR3 is TGTGCCAGGAACTCCCATAAGGACAGGGGGCAGGCCAAAAACATTCAGTACTTC. Translated: CARNSHKDRGQAKNIQYF.

The chain recombines TRBV3-1 with TRBJ2-4; D is unclear. Germline V CDR1 and CDR2: LGHDT, YNNKEL (reference sequence). The CDR3 has 18 residues. Trimming removed 0 bases from V and 0 bases from J, with 15 bases in between. The CDR3 DNA sequence: TGTGCCAGCAGCCAAGATCTAGTTGCGCGAATAGCCAAAAACATTCAGTACTTC. Protein product: CASSQDLVARIAKNIQYF.

This clonotype has a count of ten or more. This rearrangement joins TRBV6-1 to TRBJ1-5, with unresolved D. Trimming cost V 3 bases and J 1 base, with 10 bases left between them. CDR3 length equals 15 residues. Looked up from germline, CDR1 is MNHNS and CDR2 is SASEGT. CDR3 coding DNA: TGTGCCAGCAGTGAGTTCAGCGGAAGCAATCAGCCCCAGCATTTT. Amino acids: CASSEFSGSNQPQHF.

This clonotype was counted a few times. The chain carries TRBV3-1 and TRBJ2-7; TRBD2 matches at 13 bases. Germline assignment: CDR1 LGHDT and CDR2 YNNKEL (reference sequence). The CDR3 totals 18 residues. Losses at the gene ends were 0 bases for V and 5 bases for J; bases not matched to a gene: 10. In DNA, the CDR3 is TGTGCCAGCAGCCAAGATGAGACCGGGACTAGCGGGAACAACGAGCAGTACTTC. Translated, it gives CASSQDETGTSGNNEQYF.

V and J are TRBV28 and TRBJ2-2, with D perhaps TRBD1 (6 bases). Germline V gene sequence: CDR1 MDHEN, CDR2 SYDVKM. V shed 2 bases and J shed 1 base, with 11 bases lying between them. The CDR3 length is 16 residues. The CDR3 protein is CASSLGGWENTGELFF. As DNA, the CDR3 is TGTGCCAGCAGTTTAGGGGGCTGGGAGAACACCGGGGAGCTGTTTTTT.

The table lists this clonotype with many counts. The J gene is TRBJ2-5, the V gene TRBV7-6; D gene unclear. Germline values: CDR1 SGHVS, CDR2 FNYEAQ. V was shortened by 3 bases and J by 5 bases, with 4 bases between the two germline ends. CDR3 length: 11 residues. CDR3 in amino acids: CASSFVETQYF. In nucleotides, the CDR3 is TGTGCCAGCAGCTTCGTTGAGACCCAGTACTTC.

This clonotype came up a few times. V gene TRBV12-3 or TRBV12-4 combines with J gene TRBJ2-5; no reliable D call. With 5 bases removed from V and 1 base from J, the gap between germline ends came to 11 bases. CDR3 size: 14 residues. CDR3 in DNA: TGTGCCAGCAGTCCATCTTCATTCCAAGAGACCCAGTACTTC. Translating gives CASSPSSFQETQYF.

This clonotype was counted a few times. The V gene is TRBV4-1, the J gene TRBJ2-7; TRBD2 matches at 15 bases. The J segment lost 4 bases and the V segment lost 4 bases, leaving 17 bases of the junction unmatched. Germline assignment: CDR1 MGHRA and CDR2 YSYEKL. The CDR3 has 20 amino acids. CDR3 amino acids: CASSRLSGLAGGPGQYEQYF. The CDR3 bases are TGCGCCAGCAGCCGCCTAAGTGGACTAGCGGGAGGGCCGGGACAATACGAGCAGTACTTC.

This chain uses TRBV4-1 with TRBJ2-7; 9 bases map to TRBD2. This CDR3 spans 15 amino acids. Germline CDR1 MGHRA, CDR2 YSYEKL. Germline trimming cut 6 bases from V and 4 bases from J; bases unmatched to any gene: 10. CDR3 sequence (DNA): TGCGCCAGCAGAAAGGTGGCGGGAGGGCCGTACGAGCAGTACTTC. It codes for CASRKVAGGPYEQYF.

V and J are TRBV5-5 and TRBJ2-3; TRBD1 matches at 7 bases. Germline lookup yields CDR1 SGHKS and CDR2 YYEKEE (reference sequence). The CDR3 length is 18 residues. Trimming took 2 bases from V and 0 from J; bases not matched to a gene: 12. The CDR3 reads CASSFEGWTGSSTDTQYF. The CDR3, as DNA: TGTGCCAGCAGCTTTGAGGGCTGGACAGGTTCAAGCACAGATACGCAGTATTTT.

The gene calls are TRBV11-2 and TRBJ2-3, with D uncertain. The V gene's germline CDR1 is SGHAT and CDR2 FQNNGV. The length of the CDR3 is 13 residues. The V end was cut by 0 bases, the J end by 4 bases, with 5 bases between. CDR3 DNA: TGTGCCAGCAGCTTAGACAGAGCAGATACGCAGTATTTT. Translation gives CASSLDRADTQYF. The variable domain in full, with the rest retrieved from reference TRBV11-2 and TRBJ2-3, is EAGVAQSPRYKIIEKRQSVAFWCNPISGHATLYWYQQILGQGPKLLIQFQNNGVVDDSQLPKDRFSAERLKGVDSTLKIQPAKLEDSAVYLCASSLDRADTQYFGPGTRLTVL.

This chain joins TRBV5-4 and TRBJ2-3; TRBD2 matches 10 bases. Per the germline V gene, CDR1 is SGHNT and CDR2 is YYREEE (reference sequence). J lost 8 bases, V lost 5 bases, and 14 bases had no gene match. The CDR3 consists of 16 residues. For the CDR3, the DNA is TGTGCCAGCAGTTTTGGGGGGACTAGCGCAACTCTTACGCAGTATTTT. Residues: CASSFGGTSATLTQYF. The whole variable domain, filled in from reference TRBV5-4 and TRBJ2-3, reads ETGVTQSPTHLIKTRGQQVTLRCSSQSGHNTVSWYQQALGQGPQFIFQYYREEENGRGNFPPRFSGLQFPNYSSELNVNALELDDSALYLCASSFGGTSATLTQYFGPGTRLTVL.

V is TRBV12-3 or TRBV12-4 and J is TRBJ2-5; TRBD2 agrees at 9 bases. The V and J ends lost 1 base and 5 bases, in that order; junction bases with no gene match: 5. The CDR3 length is 15 residues. The CDR3 DNA reads TGTGCCAGCAGTTTAGTAGCGGGAGTGTCGGAGACCCAGTACTTC. Its protein is CASSLVAGVSETQYF.

In this sample, this clonotype turned up many times. This chain's CDR3 is CASSLIPGANYGYTF. CDR3 DNA sequence: TGCGCCAGCAGCTTGATCCCGGGGGCTAACTATGGCTACACCTTC. The chain uses TRBV5-1 and TRBJ1-2, with D possibly TRBD1 on 5 matching bases. The CDR3 sequence is 15 residues long. With 1 base removed from V and 0 bases from J, the gap between germline ends came to 10 bases. Germline V gene sequence: CDR1 SGHRS, CDR2 YFSETQ.

The V call is TRBV7-8, the J call TRBJ1-5; possible D gene TRBD1, 5 bases. CDR3 length equals 17 residues. Germline lookup yields CDR1 SGHVS and CDR2 FQNEAQ. Between the trimmed V and J ends, which lost 5 bases and 0 bases, there was a span of 17 bases. CDR3 loop: CASSPGTAFYSNQPQHF. CDR3 sequence (DNA): TGTGCCAGCAGCCCGGGGACGGCCTTCTATAGCAATCAGCCCCAGCATTTT.

The rearrangement links TRBV9 to TRBJ2-1; the match to TRBD2 covers 7 bases. CDR1 and CDR2 (germline): SGDLS, YYNGEE. The CDR3 contains 19 residues. V dropped 0 bases and J dropped 0; count of bases not matched to a gene: 12. Written as DNA, the CDR3 is TGTGCCAGCAGCGTAGGGGGACTATCAATGACTGTCTCCTACAATGAGCAGTTCTTC. Amino acids: CASSVGGLSMTVSYNEQFF.

This clonotype was seen only a few times. The gene calls are TRBV4-1 and TRBJ1-1; 8 positions agree with TRBD1. V was pared by 2 bases and J by 3 bases, with 8 bases of the junction left unmatched. CDR1 MGHRA and CDR2 YSYEKL come from the germline V gene. The CDR3 loop spans 16 amino acids. The CDR3 protein is CASSQNKDRVHTEAFF. The CDR3, as DNA: TGCGCCAGCAGCCAAAATAAGGACAGGGTCCACACTGAAGCTTTCTTT.

This clonotype was seen only a few times. V is TRBV4-1 and J is TRBJ1-5; 8 positions match TRBD1. The CDR3 extends over 16 amino acids. Germline assignment: CDR1 MGHRA and CDR2 YSYEKL. V gave up 5 bases and J gave up 6 bases; unmatched junction bases: 12. CDR3 sequence reads: CASSSQGALGGQPQHF. The CDR3 DNA sequence: TGCGCCAGCAGCTCTCAGGGGGCTCTAGGGGGTCAGCCCCAGCATTTT.

This chain links TRBV7-9 with TRBJ2-5, with D tentatively TRBD2 (6 bases). Germline CDR1 and CDR2: SEHNR and FQNEAQ (reference sequence). Between the trimmed V and J ends, which lost 3 bases and 3 bases, there was a span of 14 bases. This CDR3 spans 15 amino acids. The CDR3 sequence is CASSFTRWGEETQYF. The CDR3 DNA follows: TGTGCCAGCAGCTTTACGCGTTGGGGGGAAGAGACCCAGTACTTC. Supplemented by reference TRBV7-9 and TRBJ2-5, the full variable domain reads DTGVSQNPRHKITKRGQNVTFRCDPISEHNRLYWYRQTLGQGPEFLTYFQNEAQLEKSRLLSDRFSAERPKGSFSTLEIQRTEQGDSAMYLCASSFTRWGEETQYFGPGTRLLVL.

This clonotype was detected a few times. V and J are TRBV7-9 and TRBJ2-7; D assignment may be TRBD1 or TRBD2 (6 bases each). Looked up from germline, CDR1 is SEHNR and CDR2 is FQNEAQ (reference sequence). CDR3 size: 15 residues. Trimming left V 0 bases short and J 2 bases short, with 11 bases between. CDR3 sequence (DNA): TGTGCCAGCAGCTTAGCGAGGAGGGGGACCTACGAGCAGTACTTC. Encoded protein: CASSLARRGTYEQYF.

V and J are TRBV10-2 and TRBJ2-3; 8 positions match TRBD2. This CDR3 contains 13 residues. Losses at the gene ends were 7 bases for V and 1 base for J; bases not matched to a gene: 1. Per the germline V gene, CDR1 is WSHSY and CDR2 is SAAADI. CDR3 protein: CASTLAGTDTQYF. The CDR3 DNA follows: TGCGCCAGCACACTAGCGGGCACAGATACGCAGTATTTT.

The chain uses TRBV20-1 and TRBJ2-7; perhaps TRBD2 as D (6 bases). Between the trimmed V and J ends, which lost 0 bases and 2 bases, there was a span of 14 bases. The germline V gene encodes CDR1 DFQATT and CDR2 SNEGSKA (reference sequence). CDR3 length equals 15 residues. In nucleotides, the CDR3 is TGCAGTGCTAGAGATCGGGGGAGCGATCCCTACGAGCAGTACTTC. It specifies CSARDRGSDPYEQYF.

The chain is built from TRBV14 and TRBJ1-1; D is uncertain. Germline V gene data show CDR1 as SGHDN and CDR2 as FVKESK. This CDR3 spans 12 amino acids. The V and J ends lost 2 bases and 7 bases respectively, with 8 bases between them. Here the CDR3 reads CASSQNWDEAFF. Here the CDR3 DNA reads TGTGCCAGCAGCCAAAATTGGGATGAAGCTTTCTTT.

The chain uses TRBV6-5 and TRBJ2-7; maybe TRBD1 (5 bases). Germline V gene data show CDR1 as MNHEY and CDR2 as SVGAGI. Trimming took off 2 bases at V and 7 bases at J, with 18 bases between the two ends. The CDR3 totals 15 residues. In DNA, the CDR3 is TGTGCCAGCAGTTACAGCGTTGCAGGGTTGGTGGAGCAGTACTTC. Translated: CASSYSVAGLVEQYF.

The CDR3 DNA is TGTGCCAGCAGCCTTCTAGCGGGCGGTAGAAACATTCAGTACTTC. Translation: CASSLLAGGRNIQYF. V usage is TRBV28 and J usage is TRBJ2-4, with 8 bases fitting TRBD2. V lost 6 bases and J lost 6; bases outside the gene matches: 10. Germline CDR1 reads MDHEN; CDR2 reads SYDVKM. The CDR3 runs to 15 residues. Variable domain in full (rest from reference TRBV28 and TRBJ2-4): DVKVTQSSRYLVKRTGEKVFLECVQDMDHENMFWYRQDPGLGLRLIYFSYDVKMKEKGDIPEGYSVSREKKERFSLILESASTNQTSMYLCASSLLAGGRNIQYFGAGTRLSVL.

The gene calls are TRBV12-3 or TRBV12-4 and TRBJ1-2, with a weak D call TRBD1 (5 bases). Trimming removed 6 bases at V and 2 bases at J, with 16 bases between. The length of the CDR3 is 15 residues. In nucleotides, the CDR3 is TGTGCCAGCAGAATTGGGGGACTTCACAACTATGGCTACACCTTC. It yields the protein CASRIGGLHNYGYTF.

The sample holds a few counts of this clonotype. This chain joins TRBV6-1 and TRBJ2-1; 11 positions match TRBD2. With V trimmed by 6 bases and J by 4 bases, 17 bases remained unmatched. This CDR3 is built from 19 residues. The germline V gene encodes CDR1 MNHNS and CDR2 SASEGT. For the CDR3, the DNA is TGTGCCAGCAGGAGGCCGGGACTAGCGGATTCACGGGGGTACAATGAGCAGTTCTTC. Protein sequence: CASRRPGLADSRGYNEQFF.